This T cell receptor beta chain was sequenced for a study of blood T cell repertoires in COVID-19. Here immunoSEQ multiplex PCR was the method, and the copy in TCRdb shows in-frame clones only, minus some. The sample includes roughly 25,000 clones, 66% of them seen just once. Germline assignment: CDR1 SEHNR and CDR2 FQNEAQ (reference sequence). The length of the CDR3 is 16 residues. Trimming cost V 6 bases and J 1 base; bases outside gene matches: 10. Sequenced input: peripheral blood. The chain carries TRBV7-9 and TRBJ2-5, with 8 bases identical to TRBD2. This TCR was sampled from a man aged 55 to 70 with active or convalescent COVID-19. The CDR3: CASRSRGAESQETQYF. The CDR3 region has the DNA TGTGCCAGCAGGTCGCGGGGGGCAGAGTCCCAAGAGACCCAGTACTTC.